This T cell receptor beta chain was captured in a study of T-cell memory formation after mild COVID-19. General study results and limits: Still unconfirmed is whether the second-wave clones peaking on day 37 recognized SARS-CoV-2.

About this clonotype: Its antigen is not identified.

V trimming: 0 bases; J trimming: 5 bases; junction bases outside the gene matches: 6. Looked up from germline, CDR1 is SGHVS and CDR2 is FQNEAQ. The CDR3 sequence is 17 residues long. Constant-segment primers served in 5'RACE that generated TCR alpha and TCR beta cDNA libraries bearing sample barcodes and UMIs. MiXCR, run by TCRdb on the 5' RACE reads, gives a single entry per CDR3 protein. The data contain some 300,000 distinct CDR3 sequences, approximately 19% of them singletons. The source material was PBMCs or a T cell subset sorted from them (not recorded which). This rearrangement joins TRBV7-8 to TRBJ2-1, with 11 positions matching TRBD1. This receptor was identified in a man in his late teens or twenties who had mild COVID-19 (a few samples of this study predate the infection). Cell type and time point are not known. In nucleotides, the CDR3 is TGTGCCAGCAGCTTAGCCCGGACAGGGGGCTCGGACAATGAGCAGTTCTTC. Translation gives CASSLARTGGSDNEQFF.